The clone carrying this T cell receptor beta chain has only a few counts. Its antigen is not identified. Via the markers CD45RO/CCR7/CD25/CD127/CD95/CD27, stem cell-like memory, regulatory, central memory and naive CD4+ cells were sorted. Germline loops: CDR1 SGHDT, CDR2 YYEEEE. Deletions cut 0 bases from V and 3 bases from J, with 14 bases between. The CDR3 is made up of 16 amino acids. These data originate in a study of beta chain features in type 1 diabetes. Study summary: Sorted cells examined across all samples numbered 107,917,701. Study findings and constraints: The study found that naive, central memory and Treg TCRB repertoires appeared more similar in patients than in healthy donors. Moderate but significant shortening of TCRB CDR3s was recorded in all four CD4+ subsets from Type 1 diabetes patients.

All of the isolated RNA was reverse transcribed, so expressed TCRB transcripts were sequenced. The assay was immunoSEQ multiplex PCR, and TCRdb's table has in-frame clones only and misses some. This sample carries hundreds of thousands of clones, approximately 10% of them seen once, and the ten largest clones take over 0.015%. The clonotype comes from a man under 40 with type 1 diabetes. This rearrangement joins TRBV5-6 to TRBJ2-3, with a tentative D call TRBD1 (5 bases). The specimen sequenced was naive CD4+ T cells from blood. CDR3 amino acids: CASSLVGQGETDTQYF. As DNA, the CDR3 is TGTGCCAGCAGCTTGGTCGGCCAGGGCGAAACAGATACGCAGTATTTT.